The 28 T cell receptor beta chains reported below all come from one sample, sequenced in a study of T cells in narcolepsy (dated by TCRdb to the late 2010s). The library was generated by the immunoSEQ multiplex PCR assay. TCRdb took this table from immuneACCESS and kept in-frame rearrangements with V and J called. Such tables lack part of the clones; where checked against another copy, unresolved V genes explain under half of the gap, and the rest is unexplained. The sample includes around 25,000 clones, with approximately 83% observed a single time. 0.71% of the sample rests with the top ten. What was sequenced was CD45RA- memory CD4+ T cells from PBMCs. The cell subset or site label for this specimen denotes: memory T cells sorted ex vivo from peripheral blood. These receptors came from a human donor with narcolepsy.

The J gene is TRBJ1-1, the V gene TRBV23-1, with D unclear. TRBV23-1 is noted as an ORF with a role that remains uncertain. CDR3 length: 16 residues. Trimming left V 2 bases short and J 0 bases short, with 13 bases between. The CDR3 DNA reads TGCGCCAGCAGTCAAAATATACCCAGGATGAACACTGAAGCTTTCTTT. This translates into CASSQNIPRMNTEAFF.

This chain uses TRBV30 with TRBJ1-3, with 7 bases identical to TRBD1. V was clipped by 1 base and J by 0 bases; unmatched bases: 9. Germline V gives CDR1 GTSNPN, CDR2 SVGIG (reference sequence). CDR3 size: 17 residues. The CDR3 here is CAWSAGATGLSGNTIYF. The DNA of the CDR3 is TGTGCCTGGAGTGCAGGTGCGACAGGGCTCTCTGGAAACACCATATATTTT.

V is TRBV4-1 and J is TRBJ2-3; D may be TRBD2 (6 bases). CDR1 is MGHRA, CDR2 YSYEKL, per germline. The CDR3 is 17 residues long. Trimming took 3 bases from V and 2 from J, leaving 18 bases between them. CDR3 sequence: CASSQGRLGASTDTQYF. CDR3 bases: TGCGCCAGCAGCCAGGGTCGACTAGGAGCGTCCACAGATACGCAGTATTTT.

This clone has only a few counts. The chain carries TRBV7-2 and TRBJ2-7, with 7 bases fitting TRBD2. Losses at the gene ends were 2 bases for V and 7 bases for J; bases not matched to a gene: 8. The CDR3 runs to 14 residues. Germline V gene sequence: CDR1 SGHTA, CDR2 FQGNSA. The CDR3 sequence: CASSLQRREWEQYF. DNA for the CDR3: TGTGCCAGCAGCTTACAGAGGCGGGAGTGGGAGCAGTACTTC.

The CDR3 nucleotides read TGTGCCAGCAGTGAGACAGGATTCAATCAGCCCCAGCATTTT. Amino acids: CASSETGFNQPQHF. The chain carries TRBV25-1 and TRBJ1-5, with TRBD1 as a possible D gene (6 bases). V shed 3 bases and J shed 3 bases, with 9 bases lying between them. CDR3 length equals 14 residues. The V gene's germline CDR1 is MGHDK and CDR2 SYGVNS.

V is TRBV11-3 and J is TRBJ1-4; the match to TRBD1 covers 7 bases. With 1 base clipped from V and 7 bases from J, the junction kept 6 bases outside the gene matches. In germline, CDR1 is SGHNT, CDR2 YENEEA. The CDR3 sequence is 15 residues long. CDR3 amino acids: CASSLGTRTGEKLFF. CDR3 coding DNA: TGTGCCAGCAGCTTAGGGACAAGGACAGGTGAAAAACTGTTTTTT.

This clone was found a few times. The rearrangement uses TRBV7-9 and TRBJ1-1; 7 nucleotides match TRBD1. The ends lost 3 bases at V and 0 bases at J; junction bases unmatched: 7. The CDR3 is 16 residues long. Germline CDR1 and CDR2: SEHNR and FQNEAQ (reference sequence). The CDR3, as DNA: TGTGCCAGCAGCTTTCTCGGAGGGACAGTGAACACTGAAGCTTTCTTT. Amino acid sequence: CASSFLGGTVNTEAFF.

This clone was seen just once. The J gene is TRBJ1-1, the V gene TRBV7-9; 7 bases match TRBD1. Losses at the gene ends were 5 bases for V and 0 bases for J; bases not matched to a gene: 6. Germline values: CDR1 SEHNR, CDR2 FQNEAQ (reference sequence). The CDR3 runs to 15 residues. The CDR3 nucleotides read TGTGCCAGCAGCCGTCGGGGACAGATGAACACTGAAGCTTTCTTT. Its translation is CASSRRGQMNTEAFF.

The rearrangement links TRBV19 to TRBJ2-7; 8 bases fit TRBD1. Germline CDR1 reads LNHDA; CDR2 reads SQIVND (reference sequence). This CDR3 has 14 residues. V dropped 7 bases and J dropped 0; count of bases not matched to a gene: 5. The CDR3 region has the DNA TGTGCCAGTACCCCCGGGACAGGCTCCTACGAGCAGTACTTC. It encodes CASTPGTGSYEQYF.

The chain employs TRBV19 and TRBJ2-3; TRBD2 matches 16 bases. The CDR3 extends over 19 amino acids. In germline, CDR1 is LNHDA, CDR2 SQIVND (reference sequence). V shed 5 bases and J 0 bases; nucleotides not matched to a gene: 8. CDR3 coding DNA: TGTGCCAGTAGTCCCGGGGGACTAGCGGGAGGGACCAGCACAGATACGCAGTATTTT. Protein sequence: CASSPGGLAGGTSTDTQYF. The full variable domain, with the rest looked up from reference TRBV19 and TRBJ2-3, is DGGITQSPKYLFRKEGQNVTLSCEQNLNHDAMYWYRQDPGQGLRLIYYSQIVNDFQKGDIAEGYSVSREKKESFPLTVTSAQKNPTAFYLCASSPGGLAGGTSTDTQYFGPGTRLTVL.

The chain joins TRBV5-1 to TRBJ1-1, with D possibly matching TRBD1 (6 bases). The CDR3 sequence is 17 residues long. Germline CDR1 SGHRS, CDR2 YFSETQ. V was clipped by 0 bases and J by 0 bases, with 15 bases between them. CDR3 protein: CASSLVVGRGMNTEAFF. The CDR3 region has the DNA TGCGCCAGCAGCTTGGTGGTGGGCAGGGGAATGAACACTGAAGCTTTCTTT.

The J gene is TRBJ1-1, the V gene TRBV6-1; unclear D gene. Trimming cost V 6 bases and J 4 bases, with 15 bases left between them. Looked up from germline, CDR1 is MNHNS and CDR2 is SASEGT. CDR3 length: 14 amino acids. CDR3 protein: CASRSGVVGTEAFF. The CDR3 DNA reads as TGTGCCAGCAGGTCAGGCGTGGTGGGCACTGAAGCTTTCTTT.

The rearrangement joins TRBV11-2 to TRBJ2-2; tentative D call: TRBD1 (6 bases). Trimming stripped 6 bases from V and 7 bases from J, with 18 bases between. Germline V gene sequence: CDR1 SGHAT, CDR2 FQNNGV. The CDR3 totals 15 residues. This chain's CDR3 is CASSSYRERDGELFF. The CDR3 nucleotides read TGTGCCAGCAGTTCTTACAGGGAACGCGACGGGGAGCTGTTTTTT.

The rearrangement joins TRBV5-5 to TRBJ1-4; no firm D call. The CDR3 has 13 amino acids. Germline V gene data show CDR1 as SGHKS and CDR2 as YYEKEE (reference sequence). V was trimmed by 2 bases and J by 4 bases, leaving 6 bases between them. The CDR3 sequence: CASSLHFNEKLFF. DNA of the CDR3: TGTGCCAGCAGCTTACATTTTAATGAAAAACTGTTTTTT.

This chain joins TRBV29-1 and TRBJ2-7; 7 bases match TRBD2. The CDR3 loop spans 13 amino acids. CDR1 and CDR2 (germline): SQVTM, ANQGSEA. V lost 4 bases, J lost 4 bases, and 7 bases stayed unmatched. CDR3 protein: CSVGLAGGYEQYF. CDR3 nucleotide sequence: TGCAGCGTTGGTTTAGCGGGCGGTTACGAGCAGTACTTC.

This clone was recorded a few times. CDR3 amino acids: CASSYRNRANEKLFF. CDR3 DNA: TGTGCCAGCAGTTACCGTAACAGGGCTAATGAAAAACTGTTTTTT. This chain links TRBV6-6 with TRBJ1-4, with D tentatively TRBD1 (6 bases). Germline V CDR1 and CDR2: MNHNY, SVGAGI (reference sequence). V was pared by 2 bases and J by 3 bases, with 10 bases between. The CDR3 length is 15 residues.

The chain links TRBV21-1 to TRBJ2-7; the DNA was not used to check the table's D call, TRBD2. TRBV21-1 is deemed a pseudogene. The length of the CDR3 is 20 residues. The chain's CDR3 is CASSKRRLAGPPTSSYEQYF. In DNA, the CDR3 is TGTGCCAGCAGCAAAAGGAGGCTAGCGGGACCCCCCACCAGCTCCTACGAGCAGTACTTC.

The CDR3 loop reads CASSLPPYNEQFF. Here the CDR3 DNA reads TGCGCCAGCAGCTTGCCGCCCTACAATGAGCAGTTCTTC. The rearrangement uses TRBV5-1 and TRBJ2-1; D gene ambiguous. Trimming cost V 1 base and J 2 bases, with 4 bases left between them. CDR3 length equals 13 residues. Germline CDR1 and CDR2: SGHRS and YFSETQ.

This clone came up once. V gene TRBV28 combines with J gene TRBJ2-2; D possibly uses TRBD1 or TRBD2 (6 bases each). CDR1 MDHEN and CDR2 SYDVKM come from the germline V gene. V lost 7 bases and J lost 2, with 14 bases in between. The CDR3 totals 15 residues. This CDR3 reads CASNGGLTNTGELFF. The DNA of the CDR3 is TGTGCCAGCAATGGGGGGCTCACTAACACCGGGGAGCTGTTTTTT.

The rearrangement links TRBV11-2 to TRBJ2-7; the D gene is possibly TRBD2 (6 bases). Germline V lookup: CDR1 SGHAT, CDR2 FQNNGV. The CDR3 covers 14 residues. Trimming shortened V by 0 bases and J by 5 bases, and 11 bases separated the two germline ends. The CDR3 bases are TGTGCCAGCAGCTTAGAGGGCGGGAACCACGAGCAGTACTTC. Its protein product is CASSLEGGNHEQYF.

J is TRBJ2-2 and V is TRBV11-2, with unresolved D. In germline, CDR1 is SGHAT, CDR2 FQNNGV. The V end lost 5 bases, the J end lost 4 bases, and 17 bases lay between the germline ends. The length of the CDR3 is 16 residues. The CDR3 loop is CASSPLELRGTGELFF. The DNA of the CDR3 is TGTGCCAGCAGCCCATTGGAACTGCGAGGCACCGGGGAGCTGTTTTTT.

This chain joins TRBV5-1 and TRBJ2-2, with D hard to call. CDR1 is SGHRS, CDR2 YFSETQ, per germline. Trimming cost V 4 bases and J 6 bases, with 7 bases left between them. The CDR3 extends over 12 amino acids. The CDR3 nucleotides are TGCGCCAGCAGCCCAGATGCCGGGGAGCTGTTTTTT. Its translation: CASSPDAGELFF.

The genes are TRBV30 and TRBJ2-7; 8 positions match TRBD2. V was pared by 0 bases and J by 7 bases, with 5 bases of the junction left unmatched. Looked up from germline, CDR1 is GTSNPN and CDR2 is SVGIG (reference sequence). The CDR3 totals 13 residues. The CDR3 DNA reads TGTGCCTGGAGTGTACGGGGGGGGCGAGAGCAGTACTTC. As protein: CAWSVRGGREQYF. Looking up the rest from reference TRBV30 and TRBJ2-7 gives the full variable domain: SQTIHQWPATLVQPVGSPLSLECTVEGTSNPNLYWYRQAAGRGLQLLFYSVGIGQISSEVPQNLSASRPQDRQFILSSKKLLLSDSGFYLCAWSVRGGREQYFGPGTRLTVT.

The V and J genes are TRBV5-1 and TRBJ2-3, with D unresolved. This CDR3 has 16 residues. Trimming stripped 6 bases from V and 0 bases from J, with 17 bases between. In germline, CDR1 is SGHRS, CDR2 YFSETQ. The CDR3 protein is CASKRGALASTDTQYF. CDR3 in DNA: TGCGCCAGCAAGCGCGGAGCCTTAGCTAGCACAGATACGCAGTATTTT. Full variable domain (rest looked up from reference TRBV5-1 and TRBJ2-3): KAGVTQTPRYLIKTRGQQVTLSCSPISGHRSVSWYQQTPGQGLQFLFEYFSETQRNKGNFPGRFSGRQFSNSRSEMNVSTLELGDSALYLCASKRGALASTDTQYFGPGTRLTVL.

Only one count was recorded for this clone. The rearrangement joins TRBV5-1 to TRBJ1-1, with D hard to call. V lost 4 bases and J 3 bases, leaving 19 bases between the germline ends. This CDR3 has 16 amino acids. CDR1 SGHRS and CDR2 YFSETQ come from the germline V gene. CDR3 amino acids: CASSPASLRVDTEAFF. Written as DNA, the CDR3 is TGCGCCAGCAGCCCTGCGTCTCTAAGGGTAGACACTGAAGCTTTCTTT.

The CDR3 reads CASSPLPGQGAGTEAFF. The CDR3 DNA reads TGTGCCAGCAGCCCCCTTCCGGGACAGGGGGCAGGCACTGAAGCTTTCTTT. This rearrangement joins TRBV11-2 to TRBJ1-1; 12 nucleotides agree with TRBD1. CDR3 size: 17 residues. Looked up from germline, CDR1 is SGHAT and CDR2 is FQNNGV. Trimming cost V 5 bases and J 4 bases; bases outside gene matches: 11. The variable domain in full, completed from reference TRBV11-2 and TRBJ1-1, reads EAGVAQSPRYKIIEKRQSVAFWCNPISGHATLYWYQQILGQGPKLLIQFQNNGVVDDSQLPKDRFSAERLKGVDSTLKIQPAKLEDSAVYLCASSPLPGQGAGTEAFFGQGTRLTVV.

The chain uses TRBV5-1 and TRBJ2-2, with 9 bases identical to TRBD2. The junction had 6 bases not matched to a gene; V was cut back by 0 bases and J by 6 bases. The CDR3 contains 16 residues. CDR1 is SGHRS and CDR2 is YFSETQ in the germline V gene. The CDR3 nucleotides are TGCGCCAGCAGCTTGGGTGCGGGGGGGCCCTCCGGGGAGCTGTTTTTT. It yields the protein CASSLGAGGPSGELFF. Full variable domain (outside the CDR3, taken from reference TRBV5-1 and TRBJ2-2): KAGVTQTPRYLIKTRGQQVTLSCSPISGHRSVSWYQQTPGQGLQFLFEYFSETQRNKGNFPGRFSGRQFSNSRSEMNVSTLELGDSALYLCASSLGAGGPSGELFFGEGSRLTVL.

The chain uses TRBV27 and TRBJ1-2, with D unclear. V was clipped by 2 bases and J by 4 bases, with 5 bases between them. CDR3 length: 12 amino acids. Germline CDR1 and CDR2: MNHEY and SMNVEV (reference sequence). CDR3 protein: CASSLKGYGYTF. Written as DNA, the CDR3 is TGTGCCAGCAGTTTAAAGGGCTATGGCTACACCTTC.